A selection of T cell receptor beta chains follows, all from one sample in a study of cytomegalovirus exposure and HLA in healthy donors. Assay used: immunoSEQ multiplex PCR; TCRdb lists only in-frame clones, some missing. Of 150,000 to 200,000 clones listed, around 90% are singletons. The sample taken for sequencing was PBMCs. The receptor source for this set is a boy between 2 and 10 years old in good health and CMV-seronegative. The CDR3 runs from the conserved cysteine through the conserved F or W. The order of the fields is clone size, D gene, V gene, J gene, CDR3 protein, CDR3 DNA. The D gene is left open where the match is weak. Not all rows give a size; the values are once, few, many and, for expanded clones, a class.

NA	TRBD1	TRBV6-1	TRBJ1-2	CASSESQGINYGYTF	TGTGCCAGCAGTGAGTCACAGGGGATTAACTATGGCTACACCTTC
NA	NA	TRBV27	TRBJ2-7	CASSFIPNIAYEQYF	TGTGCCAGCAGTTTCATCCCCAACATAGCTTACGAGCAGTACTTC
once	NA	TRBV10-1	TRBJ1-1	CASSDSQGMTEAFF	TGCGCCAGCAGTGACTCCCAGGGAATGACTGAAGCTTTCTTT
once	NA	TRBV29-1	TRBJ1-1	CSVGEANTEAFF	TGCAGCGTTGGGGAGGCGAACACTGAAGCTTTCTTT
few	NA	TRBV21-1	TRBJ1-5	CASTPSGGECNQPQHF	TGTGCCAGCACCCCCTCAGGGGGCGAATGTAATCAGCCCCAGCATTTT
NA	NA	TRBV7-2	TRBJ1-6	CASSSDGSGPPLHF	TGTGCCAGCAGCTCCGATGGGAGCGGCCCACCCCTCCACTTT
NA	NA	TRBV5-4	TRBJ2-3	CASSDYRGTDTQYF	TGTGCCAGCAGCGACTATAGGGGCACAGATACGCAGTATTTT
NA	NA	TRBV7-2	TRBJ2-7	CASSREGSSYEQYF	TGTGCCAGCAGCCGAGAGGGCTCCTCCTACGAGCAGTACTTC
NA	TRBD1	TRBV9	TRBJ1-2	CASREDRGHYGYTF	TGTGCCAGCAGGGAAGACAGGGGGCATTATGGCTACACCTTC
NA	TRBD2	TRBV11-3	TRBJ2-2	CASSFSGGRSGELFF	TGTGCCAGCAGCTTTAGCGGGGGGAGGAGCGGGGAGCTGTTTTTT
NA	TRBD1	TRBV6-5	TRBJ1-6	CASSGQGAVNSPLHF	TGTGCCAGCAGCGGACAGGGGGCAGTCAATTCACCTCTCCACTTT
NA	NA	TRBV5-1	TRBJ1-1	CASSGTIMNTEAFF	TGCGCCAGCAGCGGGACTATTATGAACACTGAAGCTTTCTTT
NA	NA	TRBV19	TRBJ2-3	CASSTDSPGTDTQYF	TGTGCCAGTAGCACGGACAGCCCTGGCACAGATACGCAGTATTTT
NA	TRBD1	TRBV6-5	TRBJ1-6	CASAGTGNSPLHF	TGTGCCAGCGCCGGGACAGGGAATTCACCCCTCCACTTT
NA	NA	TRBV28	TRBJ2-6	CASSLWQGSPGANVLTF	TGTGCCAGCAGTTTATGGCAGGGTTCCCCTGGGGCCAACGTCCTGACTTTC
NA	TRBD1	TRBV28	TRBJ1-2	CASSLRDRGYGYTF	TGTGCCAGCAGTCTTCGGGACAGGGGATATGGCTACACCTTC
NA	NA	TRBV7-6	TRBJ2-7	CASSTIPDSSYEQYF	TGTGCCAGCAGCACGATACCGGACAGTTCCTACGAGCAGTACTTC
NA	NA	TRBV4-2	TRBJ2-7	CASSQEQAAYEQYF	TGTGCCAGCAGCCAAGAGCAGGCCGCCTACGAGCAGTACTTC
few	NA	TRBV6-5	TRBJ1-4	CASSYFRQEAEKLFF	TGTGCCAGCAGTTACTTCAGGCAGGAGGCTGAAAAACTGTTTTTT
NA	TRBD1	TRBV29-1	TRBJ1-1	CSAGQGYTEAFF	TGCAGCGCAGGACAGGGATACACTGAAGCTTTCTTT
NA	TRBD1	TRBV5-1	TRBJ1-1	CASSSGQGLPNTEAFF	TGCGCCAGCAGCTCGGGACAGGGGCTACCGAACACTGAAGCTTTCTTT
NA	TRBD2	TRBV10-2	TRBJ2-5	CASRTSGGAWETQYF	TGCGCCAGCAGGACTAGCGGGGGGGCGTGGGAGACCCAGTACTTC
once	NA	TRBV29-1	TRBJ1-1	CSGYAGTEAFF	TGCAGCGGCTATGCGGGTACTGAAGCTTTCTTT
NA	NA	TRBV20-1	TRBJ2-3	CSASPQDTQYF	TGCAGTGCTAGTCCCCAAGATACGCAGTATTTT
NA	NA	TRBV5-4	TRBJ2-7	CASSLVAGSTYEQYF	TGTGCCAGCAGCTTGGTTGCGGGTTCAACCTACGAGCAGTACTTC
once	NA	TRBV10-2	TRBJ1-1	CASSESAPTSYTEAFF	TGCGCCAGCAGTGAGTCGGCACCGACATCTTACACTGAAGCTTTCTTT
NA	TRBD1	TRBV2	TRBJ2-3	CASGQGTSTDTQYF	TGTGCCAGCGGACAGGGGACTAGCACAGATACGCAGTATTTT
NA	NA	TRBV21-1	TRBJ2-7	CASSKDYGDKGCYEQYF	TGTGCCAGCAGCAAAGATTACGGGGACAAGGGATGCTACGAGCAGTACTTC